These 25 T cell receptor beta chains originate from one sample sequenced in a study of response to subunit inactivated influenza vaccine. One entry per CDR3 protein, called by TCRdb with MiXCR from the RT-PCR reads. This table holds about half a million distinct CDR3 sequences, 7.6% found once. The sample in question was PBMCs from blood, obtained less than 30 months after vaccination. These receptors were obtained from a man aged 50 to 69 who received an inactivated influenza vaccine.

In its sample, this clonotype was seen a few times. The V gene is TRBV12-3 or TRBV12-4, the J gene TRBJ2-7; D uncertain. CDR3 length: 14 residues. Trimming cost V 5 bases and J 0 bases, with 11 bases left between them. The CDR3 nucleotides read TGTGCCAGCAGTGCTCGCGCAGGCTCCTACGAGCAGTACTTC. This translates into CASSARAGSYEQYF.

This clonotype was picked up a small number of times. The V call is TRBV9, the J call TRBJ2-3; D is uncertain. Trimming left V 0 bases short and J 1 base short, with 12 bases between. The CDR3 length is 16 residues. Germline CDR1 reads SGDLS; CDR2 reads YYNGEE. CDR3 amino acids: CASSVGRSQGTDTQYF. CDR3 in DNA: TGTGCCAGCAGCGTAGGTAGGAGCCAGGGCACAGATACGCAGTATTTT. Variable domain in full (rest from reference TRBV9 and TRBJ2-3): DSGVTQTPKHLITATGQRVTLRCSPRSGDLSVYWYQQSLDQGLQFLIQYYNGEERAKGNILERFSAQQFPDLHSELNLSSLELGDSALYFCASSVGRSQGTDTQYFGPGTRLTVL.

This clonotype has only a few counts. V gene TRBV12-2 combines with J gene TRBJ1-5; the table assigns TRBD1, which was not confirmed against the DNA. TRBV12-2 counts as a pseudogene. This CDR3 spans 15 amino acids. CDR3 protein: CASRLILGSWGPQHF. The CDR3 DNA reads as TGTGCAAGTCGCTTAATACTGGGGTCCTGGGGCCCCCAGCATTTT.

The sample holds many counts of this clonotype. The rearrangement joins TRBV12-3 or TRBV12-4 to TRBJ2-5, with D unclear. CDR3 length: 15 residues. V was cut by 5 bases and J by 2 bases, with 15 bases left in between. CDR3 sequence (DNA): TGTGCCAGCAGTGACAACCGGGCGTTACAAGAGACCCAGTACTTC. This sequence encodes CASSDNRALQETQYF.

The chain has TRBV6-5 and TRBJ1-2, with D possibly matching TRBD1 (5 bases). Germline CDR1 MNHEY, CDR2 SVGAGI. The ends were cut back, 0 bases at V and 5 bases at J, with 10 bases in the middle. The CDR3 is made up of 14 amino acids. The DNA of the CDR3 is TGTGCCAGCAGTTACTCGGGACCGCGGTATGGCTACACCTTC. Protein product: CASSYSGPRYGYTF.

The V gene is TRBV4-2, the J gene TRBJ2-5, with D unclear. The CDR3 contains 19 residues. The ends were cut back, 0 bases at V and 5 bases at J, with 25 bases in the middle. CDR1 is LGHNA and CDR2 is YNFKEQ in the germline V gene. CDR3 DNA sequence: TGTGCCAGCAGCCAAGATCCCCCGCATGGAATGGGTTCTTGGGAGACCCAGTACTTC. Translated, it gives CASSQDPPHGMGSWETQYF.

This chain connects TRBV12-3 or TRBV12-4 to TRBJ2-3; 7 nucleotides align to TRBD2. This CDR3 comprises 14 residues. With V trimmed by 10 bases and J by 0 bases, 7 bases remained unmatched. The CDR3 region has the DNA TGTGCCATCCGACGGGGGGTTAGCACAGATACGCAGTATTTT. Its translation is CAIRRGVSTDTQYF.

The chain combines TRBV6-1 with TRBJ2-3; D is perhaps TRBD1 (6 bases). Trimming shortened V by 2 bases and J by 0 bases, and 12 bases separated the two germline ends. Germline V CDR1 and CDR2: MNHNS, SASEGT. The CDR3 extends over 16 amino acids. For the CDR3, the DNA is TGTGCCAGCAGTGAAAGGGAACAGGGAAGCACAGATACGCAGTATTTT. Its translation: CASSEREQGSTDTQYF.

This clonotype was seen a handful of times. The chain recombines TRBV6-2 or TRBV6-3 with TRBJ2-2; D not certain. V was clipped by 7 bases and J by 4 bases, with 10 bases between them. CDR3 length equals 13 residues. The germline V gene has CDR1 MNHEY and CDR2 SVGEGT. CDR3 sequence reads: CASTQVLTGELFF. In DNA form, the CDR3 reads TGTGCCAGCACCCAAGTCCTCACCGGGGAGCTGTTTTTT.

This chain links TRBV29-1 with TRBJ2-1; possibly TRBD1 or TRBD2 for D (5 bases each). V was clipped by 3 bases and J by 7 bases, with 13 bases between them. From germline, CDR1 is SQVTM and CDR2 ANQGSEA. CDR3 length equals 13 residues. The CDR3 DNA reads as TGCAGCGTTGATGCCGATTGGGGGAATGAGCAGTTCTTC. Its translation: CSVDADWGNEQFF.

The chain carries TRBV9 and TRBJ2-7, with 8 bases that match TRBD1. This CDR3 is 15 amino acids long. V lost 2 bases and J lost 2; bases outside the gene matches: 6. CDR1 is SGDLS, CDR2 YYNGEE, per germline. In DNA form, the CDR3 reads TGTGCCAGCAGCGTCGGACAGGGAAACACCTACGAGCAGTACTTC. Translated, it gives CASSVGQGNTYEQYF.

In its sample, this clonotype was seen a few times. V gene TRBV4-2 combines with J gene TRBJ2-7; TRBD2 matches 9 bases. The CDR3 covers 14 residues. J was trimmed by 4 bases and V by 1 base; bases with no gene match: 2. Per germline, CDR1 LGHNA and CDR2 YNFKEQ. CDR3 protein: CASSQGLAEYEQYF. The CDR3 nucleotides read TGTGCCAGCAGCCAAGGACTAGCGGAATACGAGCAGTACTTC.

The V call is TRBV12-3 or TRBV12-4, the J call TRBJ2-5; 7 bases map to TRBD2. This CDR3 is 13 amino acids long. Trimming at V came to 6 bases and at J to 5 bases, leaving 6 bases not matched to a gene. The CDR3 is CASRRSGVETQYF. The CDR3 region has the DNA TGTGCCAGCAGGCGAAGCGGGGTGGAGACCCAGTACTTC.

This clonotype appeared a few times. The chain couples TRBV14 to TRBJ1-1; the D gene is possibly TRBD1 (5 bases). V was clipped by 3 bases and J by 13 bases, with 18 bases between them. The CDR3 runs to 13 residues. Germline-derived CDR1 and CDR2 are SGHDN and FVKESK. CDR3 sequence (DNA): TGTGCCAGCAGCCAGTGGACCGGGACCGTGGTTTTCTTT. This translates into CASSQWTGTVVFF.

This clonotype occurred many times. The V call is TRBV29-1, the J call TRBJ2-5; D unresolved. Trimming stripped 1 base from V and 5 bases from J, with 11 bases between. CDR1 and CDR2 from the germline V gene are SQVTM and ANQGSEA. The CDR3 runs to 13 residues. CDR3 sequence (DNA): TGCAGCGTTGAAGCCTCTATGGGGGAGACCCAGTACTTC. Translation: CSVEASMGETQYF.

J is TRBJ1-2 and V is TRBV6-2 or TRBV6-3; D remains ambiguous. Looked up from germline, CDR1 is MNHEY and CDR2 is SVGEGT. The CDR3 is made up of 12 amino acids. Between the trimmed V and J ends, which lost 6 bases and 3 bases, there was a span of 8 bases. The CDR3 coding sequence is TGTGCCAGCAGGCGCGGGGACTATGGCTACACCTTC. It is translated as CASRRGDYGYTF.

Many counts were recorded for this clonotype. V is TRBV12-3 or TRBV12-4 and J is TRBJ2-7; TRBD1 matches 9 bases. CDR3 length: 14 amino acids. V trimming: 6 bases; J trimming: 2 bases; junction bases outside the gene matches: 5. CDR3 sequence: CASSSGTGTYEQYF. In DNA form, the CDR3 reads TGTGCCAGCAGCTCAGGGACAGGGACCTACGAGCAGTACTTC.

The chain is built from TRBV20-1 and TRBJ1-1; D is unresolved. From germline, CDR1 is DFQATT and CDR2 SNEGSKA (reference sequence). V dropped 4 bases and J dropped 6 bases, with 15 bases sitting between them. CDR3 size: 13 residues. The CDR3 DNA is TGCAGTGCTAAGGGCAGTCTGTGGGCTGAAGCTTTCTTT. This translates into CSAKGSLWAEAFF.

At least ten counts were recorded for this clonotype. The chain is built from TRBV9 and TRBJ2-1; 9 nucleotides match TRBD1. Germline V gene data show CDR1 as SGDLS and CDR2 as YYNGEE. V was clipped by 0 bases and J by 8 bases; unmatched bases: 6. This CDR3 spans 15 amino acids. The CDR3 DNA is TGTGCCAGCAGCGTAGACGGGACAGGGACCGATGAGCAGTTCTTC. Protein: CASSVDGTGTDEQFF.

This clonotype was counted many times. The chain combines TRBV5-6 with TRBJ2-7, with 8 bases that match TRBD1. The germline CDR1 and CDR2 sequences are SGHDT and YYEEEE. V lost 4 bases to trimming and J lost 3 bases; unmatched junction nucleotides: 12. The CDR3 totals 16 residues. The DNA for the CDR3 is TGTGCCAGCAGCACCAAGAGGGACAGGCGTATCTACGAGCAGTACTTC. Translation: CASSTKRDRRIYEQYF.

This clonotype appeared a few times. The rearrangement links TRBV20-1 to TRBJ2-5; D call uncertain. The germline V gene encodes CDR1 DFQATT and CDR2 SNEGSKA (reference sequence). Trimming cost V 2 bases and J 4 bases, with 11 bases left between them. The CDR3 is made up of 13 amino acids. CDR3 coding DNA: TGCAGTGCTAGAAGGCGGCTTGGAGAGACCCAGTACTTC. Its translation: CSARRRLGETQYF.

Only a few counts were recorded for this clonotype. This sequence joins TRBV5-8 and TRBJ2-3; tentatively, D is TRBD1 or TRBD2 (6 bases each). The CDR3 consists of 14 residues. In germline, CDR1 is SGHTS, CDR2 YDEGEE. V lost 4 bases and J lost 5, with 14 bases in between. The CDR3 DNA reads TGTGCCAGCAGCCGGGGGCTACTAGGAGATACGCAGTATTTT. Its protein product is CASSRGLLGDTQYF.

This clonotype was recorded a few times. At one end the junction does not follow the germline gene, possibly because of a read error. The V gene is TRBV20-1, the J gene TRBJ1-3; D is perhaps TRBD1 (6 bases). This CDR3 region has 11 residues. CDR1 is DFQATT, CDR2 SNEGSKA, per germline (reference sequence). The CDR3 spells CSARDGGRGVF. Written as DNA, the CDR3 is TGCAGTGCTAGAGATGGGGGGCGCGGGGTTTTT.

This clonotype was seen a handful of times. The chain is built from TRBV27 and TRBJ2-1, with 7 bases identical to TRBD2. CDR1 is MNHEY, CDR2 SMNVEV, per germline (reference sequence). The CDR3 sequence is 17 residues long. V lost 4 bases, J lost 3 bases, and 12 bases stayed unmatched. The CDR3 nucleotides are TGTGCCAGCAGTTCCGATTCGGGCGCTAGCGGCTACAATGAGCAGTTCTTC. It codes for CASSSDSGASGYNEQFF.

This clonotype was found a few times. The genes are TRBV7-2 and TRBJ2-4; no firm D call. The CDR3 is 16 amino acids. V was pared by 4 bases and J by 0 bases, with 13 bases between. CDR1 is SGHTA, CDR2 FQGNSA, per germline. DNA of the CDR3: TGTGCCAGCAGCTCGGCAAGGGCTGCAGCCAAAAACATTCAGTACTTC. Translation gives CASSSARAAAKNIQYF.